This entry lists 14 T cell receptor beta chains sequenced from one sample in a study of CD8+ T cells in alopecia areata. As the sequencing template, cDNA was produced by extracting RNA and reverse transcribing it. Profiling relied on immunoSEQ multiplex PCR, and the TCRdb table lists in-frame clones only, not all of them. The data hold approximately 210,000 clones, with around 64% observed a single time. Treatment defined: oral pan-JAK inhibitor, 5-10 mg twice daily. Specimen: CD4+ T cells sorted from blood, collected at roughly week 49, from a patient treated with tofacitinib. These receptor sequences come from a human donor with alopecia areata.

This clone was observed a single time. CDR3 sequence: CASSQTGVEGYTF. The CDR3 DNA follows: TGTGCCAGCAGCCAGACAGGGGTAGAGGGCTACACCTTC. The chain carries TRBV7-2 and TRBJ1-2; 8 bases fit TRBD1. The V and J ends lost 5 bases and 8 bases, in that order; junction bases with no gene match: 7. This CDR3 is built from 13 residues. Germline CDR1 and CDR2: SGHTA and FQGNSA.

V and J are TRBV29-1 and TRBJ1-1, with a possible D match to TRBD1 (6 bases). Between the trimmed V and J ends, which lost 7 bases and 5 bases, there was a span of 26 bases. Germline CDR1 reads SQVTM; CDR2 reads ANQGSEA. The CDR3 is made up of 16 amino acids. CDR3 DNA sequence: TGCAGCGCTGCGCCGATACAGGGTCGGGGTGTGACTGAAGCTTTCTTT. Amino acid sequence: CSAAPIQGRGVTEAFF.

The sample holds many counts of this clone. The chain couples TRBV4-3 to TRBJ2-1; possibly TRBD2 for D (7 bases). The CDR3 length is 15 residues. Germline CDR1 reads LGHNA; CDR2 reads YSLEER. V lost 4 bases to trimming and J lost 8 bases, with 18 bases between them. Here the CDR3 DNA reads TGCGCCAGCAGCCGGGATTCGGGGGGCGGGGATGAGCAGTTCTTC. This gives the protein CASSRDSGGGDEQFF.

The chain joins TRBV5-1 to TRBJ1-6; a possible D gene is TRBD1 (6 bases). CDR1 is SGHRS and CDR2 is YFSETQ in the germline V gene. The V gene lost 6 bases and the J gene lost 7 bases, with 14 bases spanning the gap. The CDR3 covers 14 residues. The CDR3 is CASTPGTTNSPLHF. In DNA form, the CDR3 reads TGCGCCAGCACTCCCGGGACAACCAATTCACCCCTCCACTTT.

The V and J genes are TRBV10-1 and TRBJ1-5; TRBD1 matches 7 bases. In germline, CDR1 is WNHNN, CDR2 SYGVQD (reference sequence). Unmatched junction bases numbered 1, after V lost 5 bases and J lost 3 bases. The CDR3 sequence is 13 residues long. The chain's CDR3 is CASSTGVNQPQHF. Written as DNA, the CDR3 is TGCGCCAGCAGTACAGGGGTCAATCAGCCCCAGCATTTT.

V usage is TRBV11-1 and J usage is TRBJ1-1, with a weak D call TRBD1 (6 bases). The CDR3 runs 13 residues. The V end was cut by 3 bases, the J end by 6 bases, with 11 bases between. Germline CDR1 and CDR2: SGHAT and FQDESV (reference sequence). The CDR3 DNA follows: TGTGCCAGCAGCTTCCAGGGGTCCGCTGAAGCTTTCTTT. Translated: CASSFQGSAEAFF. The full variable domain, in which reference TRBV11-1 and TRBJ1-1 provide the parts outside the CDR3, is EAEVAQSPRYKITEKSQAVAFWCDPISGHATLYWYRQILGQGPELLVQFQDESVVDDSQLPKDRFSAERLKGVDSTLKIQPAELGDSAMYLCASSFQGSAEAFFGQGTRLTVV.

The chain combines TRBV2 with TRBJ1-5, with D tentatively TRBD1 (6 bases). The CDR3 length is 15 residues. Germline loops: CDR1 SNHLY, CDR2 FYNNEI. Trimming cost V 5 bases and J 5 bases, with 16 bases left between them. The CDR3 loop reads CASSPTGASDQPQHF. In DNA, the CDR3 is TGTGCCAGCAGTCCGACAGGTGCGTCAGATCAGCCCCAGCATTTT.

This clone was detected once. The chain joins TRBV5-4 to TRBJ1-2; D is undetermined. Trimming removed 0 bases from V and 6 bases from J, with 15 bases in between. Germline CDR1 SGHNT, CDR2 YYREEE (reference sequence). The CDR3 runs 15 residues. The CDR3 region is CASSLETRQANGYTF. In DNA form, the CDR3 reads TGTGCCAGCAGCTTGGAGACACGGCAAGCCAATGGCTACACCTTC.

This clone showed up just once. This rearrangement joins TRBV30 to TRBJ2-7; 9 bases fit TRBD1. V shed 3 bases, J shed 4 bases, and the junction held 19 bases outside the gene matches. CDR1 is GTSNPN, CDR2 SVGIG, per germline (reference sequence). This CDR3 has 18 amino acids. CDR3 DNA sequence: TGTGCCTGGAGCGTACGGGGGTTTGGACAGGGGCGCCGGTACGAGCAGTACTTC. Translation gives CAWSVRGFGQGRRYEQYF.

The chain is built from TRBV4-3 and TRBJ2-3; 8 nucleotides agree with TRBD2. This CDR3 is 15 amino acids long. V shed 1 base, J shed 5 bases, and the junction held 5 bases outside the gene matches. Germline lookup yields CDR1 LGHNA and CDR2 YSLEER. CDR3 protein: CASSQGSSGGDTQYF. The DNA for the CDR3 is TGCGCCAGCAGCCAAGGGTCGAGCGGGGGAGATACGCAGTATTTT.

The chain combines TRBV7-6 with TRBJ2-1, with a weak D call TRBD2 (5 bases). The CDR3 extends over 17 amino acids. V lost 5 bases, J lost 6 bases, and 23 bases lay in between. Germline CDR1 SGHVS, CDR2 FNYEAQ. This CDR3 reads CASSTLPGILTSNEQFF. The CDR3, as DNA: TGTGCCAGCAGCACTCTACCGGGGATACTCACATCCAATGAGCAGTTCTTC.

The gene calls are TRBV5-1 and TRBJ2-1, with D perhaps TRBD2 (5 bases). CDR1 and CDR2 from the germline V gene are SGHRS and YFSETQ. Trimming removed 1 base from V and 5 bases from J, with 10 bases in between. There are 14 residues in the CDR3. The CDR3 sequence: CASSLLGVNNEQFF. The CDR3 region has the DNA TGCGCCAGCAGCTTGTTGGGAGTCAACAATGAGCAGTTCTTC.

CDR3 DNA: TGTGCCAGCAGCTCGGGACAGGGGTCCCAGCCCCAGCATTTT. Its protein product is CASSSGQGSQPQHF. The chain couples TRBV5-6 to TRBJ1-5; TRBD1 matches at 10 bases. V lost 3 bases and J lost 7; bases outside the gene matches: 4. This CDR3 region has 14 residues. The germline V gene has CDR1 SGHDT and CDR2 YYEEEE.

Concerning this clone itself: This sample also contains other DNA sequences that code for the same CDR3. Written as DNA, the CDR3 is TGTGCCTGGAGTAAGGGGGTGAACACTGAAGCTTTCTTT. Translation: CAWSKGVNTEAFF. This rearrangement joins TRBV30 to TRBJ1-1, with D possibly matching TRBD1 (6 bases). This CDR3 region has 13 residues. Germline V gene sequence: CDR1 GTSNPN, CDR2 SVGIG (reference sequence). Trimming left V 2 bases short and J 0 bases short, with 7 bases between. Supplemented by reference TRBV30 and TRBJ1-1, the full variable domain reads SQTIHQWPATLVQPVGSPLSLECTVEGTSNPNLYWYRQAAGRGLQLLFYSVGIGQISSEVPQNLSASRPQDRQFILSSKKLLLSDSGFYLCAWSKGVNTEAFFGQGTRLTVV.